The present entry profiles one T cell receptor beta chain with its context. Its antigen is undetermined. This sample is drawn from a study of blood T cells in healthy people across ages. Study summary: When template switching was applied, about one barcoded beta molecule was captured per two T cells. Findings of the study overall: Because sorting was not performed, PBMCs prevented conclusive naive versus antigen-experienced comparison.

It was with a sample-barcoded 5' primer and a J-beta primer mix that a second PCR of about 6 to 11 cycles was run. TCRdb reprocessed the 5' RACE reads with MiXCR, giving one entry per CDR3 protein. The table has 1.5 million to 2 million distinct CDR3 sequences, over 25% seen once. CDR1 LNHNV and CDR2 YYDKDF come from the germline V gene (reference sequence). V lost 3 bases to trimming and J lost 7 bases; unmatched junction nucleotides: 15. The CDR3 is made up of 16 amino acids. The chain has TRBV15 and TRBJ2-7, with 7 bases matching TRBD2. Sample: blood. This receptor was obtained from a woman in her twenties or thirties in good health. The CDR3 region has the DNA TGTGCCACCAGCAGTGAATTGGGAGGGAAGTCTCGAGAGCAGTACTTC. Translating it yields CATSSELGGKSREQYF.